A single sample gave rise to the 7 T cell receptor beta chains below, sequenced in a study of cytomegalovirus exposure and HLA in healthy donors. PCR primers comprised 60 Vbeta and 13 Jbeta primers. Libraries were prepared by immunoSEQ multiplex PCR; TCRdb keeps only in-frame clonotypes and omits some of them. Of 81,000 or so clones listed, roughly 75% are singletons. Sequencing was done on a sample of PBMCs. These receptors were collected from a man aged 60-69 years in good health and CMV-seronegative.

The chain has TRBV7-9 and TRBJ1-2; TRBD1 matches 8 bases. The CDR3 length is 16 residues. Looked up from germline, CDR1 is SEHNR and CDR2 is FQNEAQ (reference sequence). V lost 6 bases, J lost 6 bases, and 15 bases stayed unmatched. DNA for the CDR3: TGTGCCAGCAGATCGGACAGGGTCGGAGAGGGGGATGGCTACACCTTC. Translation: CASRSDRVGEGDGYTF.

The sample holds one count of this clone. At one boundary the junction diverges from the germline segment, which might be a read error. The CDR3 DNA reads as TGTTCCAGCAGCCCCAATAATTCACCCCTCCACTTT. Its protein is CSSSPNNSPLHF. The chain is built from TRBV7-9 and TRBJ1-6; D remains unclear. The germline gives CDR1 SEHNR, CDR2 FQNEAQ (reference sequence). The CDR3 covers 12 residues.

The rearrangement uses TRBV7-2 and TRBJ2-7; TRBD1 might be the D (6 bases). Germline V CDR1 and CDR2: SGHTA, FQGNSA. There are 15 residues in the CDR3. V was pared by 1 base and J by 3 bases, with 13 bases between. CDR3 in amino acids: CASSLEGRGFYEQYF. The CDR3 DNA is TGTGCCAGCAGCTTAGAGGGAAGGGGGTTCTACGAGCAGTACTTC.

CDR3 coding DNA: TGTGCCAGCAGCGTATGCAGGGTGGGGAACACTGAAGCTTTCTTT. Amino acid sequence: CASSVCRVGNTEAFF. This sequence joins TRBV21-1 and TRBJ1-1; the D call of TRBD1 is as the table states it, not checked on the DNA. TRBV21-1 is marked as a pseudogene. The CDR3 extends over 15 amino acids.

The rearrangement joins TRBV9 to TRBJ2-1; TRBD1 aligns across 7 bases. V gave up 3 bases and J gave up 0 bases; unmatched junction bases: 9. CDR3 length equals 17 residues. The germline V gene encodes CDR1 SGDLS and CDR2 YYNGEE. Written as DNA, the CDR3 is TGTGCCAGCAGCGCCACAGGGGCCCCTAGCTCCTACAATGAGCAGTTCTTC. Its protein product is CASSATGAPSSYNEQFF.

The rearrangement uses TRBV15 and TRBJ2-2; a weak D match, TRBD1 (6 bases). With 0 bases removed from V and 6 bases from J, the gap between germline ends came to 8 bases. From germline, CDR1 is LNHNV and CDR2 YYDKDF (reference sequence). The CDR3 sequence is 14 residues long. The CDR3 DNA is TGTGCCACCAGCAGAGATGGGGGCGCCGGGGAGCTGTTTTTT. This encodes CATSRDGGAGELFF.

The rearrangement joins TRBV27 to TRBJ2-7, with D perhaps matching TRBD2 (5 bases). The CDR3 runs 13 residues. Germline-derived CDR1 and CDR2 are MNHEY and SMNVEV (reference sequence). The V end lost 2 bases, the J end lost 2 bases, and 7 bases lay between the germline ends. This chain's CDR3 is CASSLGSTYEQYF. CDR3 DNA: TGTGCCAGCAGTTTAGGGAGTACCTACGAGCAGTACTTC.